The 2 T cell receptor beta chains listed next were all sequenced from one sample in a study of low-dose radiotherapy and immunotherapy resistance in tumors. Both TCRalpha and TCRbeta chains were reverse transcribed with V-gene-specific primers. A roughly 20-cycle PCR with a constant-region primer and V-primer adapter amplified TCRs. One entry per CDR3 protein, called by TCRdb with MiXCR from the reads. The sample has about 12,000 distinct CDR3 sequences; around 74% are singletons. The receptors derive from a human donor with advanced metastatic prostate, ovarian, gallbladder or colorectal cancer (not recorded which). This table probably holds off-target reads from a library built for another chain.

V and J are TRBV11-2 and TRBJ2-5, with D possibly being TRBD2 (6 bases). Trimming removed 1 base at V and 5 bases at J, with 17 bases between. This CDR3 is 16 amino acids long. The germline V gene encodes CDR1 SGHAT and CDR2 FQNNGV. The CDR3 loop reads CASSLATRWGRETQYF. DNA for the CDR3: TGTGCCAGCAGCTTAGCGACTCGATGGGGGAGGGAGACCCAGTACTTC.

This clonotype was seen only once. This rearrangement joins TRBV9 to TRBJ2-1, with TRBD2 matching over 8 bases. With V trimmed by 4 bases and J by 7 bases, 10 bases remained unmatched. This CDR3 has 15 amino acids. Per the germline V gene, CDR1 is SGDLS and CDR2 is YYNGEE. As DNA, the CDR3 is TGTGCCAGCAGCCTCCGCATAGCGGGATTGAATGAGCAGTTCTTC. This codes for CASSLRIAGLNEQFF.